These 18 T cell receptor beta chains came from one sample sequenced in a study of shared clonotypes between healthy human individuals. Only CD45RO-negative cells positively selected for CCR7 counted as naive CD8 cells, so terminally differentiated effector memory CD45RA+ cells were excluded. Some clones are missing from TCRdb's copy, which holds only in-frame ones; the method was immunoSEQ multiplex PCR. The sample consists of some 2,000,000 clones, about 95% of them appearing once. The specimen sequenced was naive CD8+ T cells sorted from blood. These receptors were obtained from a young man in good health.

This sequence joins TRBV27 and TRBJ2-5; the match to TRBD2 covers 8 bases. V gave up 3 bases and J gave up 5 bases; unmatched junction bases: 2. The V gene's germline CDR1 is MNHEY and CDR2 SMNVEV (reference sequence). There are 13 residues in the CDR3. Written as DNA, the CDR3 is TGTGCCAGCAGTTTCGGGGGGGCTGAGACCCAGTACTTC. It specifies CASSFGGAETQYF.

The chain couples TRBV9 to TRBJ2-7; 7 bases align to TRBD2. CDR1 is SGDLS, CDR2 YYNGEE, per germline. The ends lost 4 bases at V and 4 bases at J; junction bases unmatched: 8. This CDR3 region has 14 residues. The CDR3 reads CASSPRTSFYEQYF. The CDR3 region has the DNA TGTGCCAGCAGCCCCCGGACTAGTTTTTACGAGCAGTACTTC.

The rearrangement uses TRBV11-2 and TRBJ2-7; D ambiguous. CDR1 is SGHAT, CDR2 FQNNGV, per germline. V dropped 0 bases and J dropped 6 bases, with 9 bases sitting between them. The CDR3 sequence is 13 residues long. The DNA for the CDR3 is TGTGCCAGCAGCTTAGATTTAGCTTCCGAGCAGTACTTC. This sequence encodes CASSLDLASEQYF.

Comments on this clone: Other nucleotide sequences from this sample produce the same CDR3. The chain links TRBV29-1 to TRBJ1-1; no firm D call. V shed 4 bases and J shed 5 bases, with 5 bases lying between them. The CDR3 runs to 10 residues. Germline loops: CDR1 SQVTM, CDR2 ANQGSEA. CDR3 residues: CSVAGTEAFF. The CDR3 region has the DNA TGCAGCGTTGCGGGTACTGAAGCTTTCTTT.

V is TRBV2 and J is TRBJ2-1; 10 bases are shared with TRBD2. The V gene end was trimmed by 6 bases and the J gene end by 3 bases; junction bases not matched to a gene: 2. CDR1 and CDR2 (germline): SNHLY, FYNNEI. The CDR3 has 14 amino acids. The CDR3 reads CASRRTSGYNEQFF. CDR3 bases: TGTGCCAGCAGAAGGACTAGCGGCTACAATGAGCAGTTCTTC.

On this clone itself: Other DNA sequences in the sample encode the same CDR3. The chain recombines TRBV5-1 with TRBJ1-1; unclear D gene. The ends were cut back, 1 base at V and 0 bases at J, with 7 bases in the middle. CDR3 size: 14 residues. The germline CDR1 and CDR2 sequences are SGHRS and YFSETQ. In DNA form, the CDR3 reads TGCGCCAGCAGCTTGAGGGTGATGAACACTGAAGCTTTCTTT. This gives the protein CASSLRVMNTEAFF.

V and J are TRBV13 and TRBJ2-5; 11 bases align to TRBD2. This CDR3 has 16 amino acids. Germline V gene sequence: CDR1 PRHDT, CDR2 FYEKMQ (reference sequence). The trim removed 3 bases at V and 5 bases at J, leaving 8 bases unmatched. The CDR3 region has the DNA TGTGCCAGCAGCTTTAGCGGGAGGGCCAACGGGGAGACCCAGTACTTC. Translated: CASSFSGRANGETQYF.

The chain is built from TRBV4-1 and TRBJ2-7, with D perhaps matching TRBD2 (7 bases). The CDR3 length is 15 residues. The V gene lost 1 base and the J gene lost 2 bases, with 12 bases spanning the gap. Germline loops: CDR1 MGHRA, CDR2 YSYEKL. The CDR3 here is CASSQAVGGPYEQYF. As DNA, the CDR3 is TGCGCCAGCAGCCAAGCAGTCGGGGGGCCCTACGAGCAGTACTTC.

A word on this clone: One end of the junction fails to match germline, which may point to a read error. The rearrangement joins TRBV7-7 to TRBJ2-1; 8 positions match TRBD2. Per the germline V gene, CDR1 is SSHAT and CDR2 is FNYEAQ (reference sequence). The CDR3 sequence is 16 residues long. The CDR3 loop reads CASSLSGVSSYNEQFF. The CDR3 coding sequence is TGTGCTAGCAGTCTTAGCGGGGTGAGCTCCTACAATGAGCAGTTCTTC.

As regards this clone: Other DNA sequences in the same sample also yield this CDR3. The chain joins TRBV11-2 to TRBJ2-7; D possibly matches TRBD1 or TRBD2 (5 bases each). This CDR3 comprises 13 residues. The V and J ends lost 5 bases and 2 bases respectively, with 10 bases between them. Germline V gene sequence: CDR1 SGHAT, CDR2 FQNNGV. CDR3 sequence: CASSPGTAYEQYF. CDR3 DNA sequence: TGTGCCAGCAGCCCGGGGACCGCCTACGAGCAGTACTTC.

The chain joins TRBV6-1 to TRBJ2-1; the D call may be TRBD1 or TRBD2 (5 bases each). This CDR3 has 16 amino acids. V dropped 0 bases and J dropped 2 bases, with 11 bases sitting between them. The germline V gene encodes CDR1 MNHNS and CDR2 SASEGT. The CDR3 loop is CASSEAEGTPYNEQFF. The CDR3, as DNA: TGTGCCAGCAGTGAAGCAGAGGGGACCCCCTACAATGAGCAGTTCTTC.

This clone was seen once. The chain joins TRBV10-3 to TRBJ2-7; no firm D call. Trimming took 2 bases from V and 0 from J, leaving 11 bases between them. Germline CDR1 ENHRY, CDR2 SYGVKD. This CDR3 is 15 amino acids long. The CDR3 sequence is CAISEGTKSSYEQYF. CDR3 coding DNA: TGTGCCATCAGTGAGGGCACCAAGAGCTCCTACGAGCAGTACTTC.

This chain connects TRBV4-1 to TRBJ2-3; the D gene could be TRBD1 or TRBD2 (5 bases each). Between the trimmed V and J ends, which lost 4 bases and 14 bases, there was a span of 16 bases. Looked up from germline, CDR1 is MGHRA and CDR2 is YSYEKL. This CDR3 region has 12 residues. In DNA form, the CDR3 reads TGCGCCAGCAGCCTAGGGACGCCTGAGCTGTATTTT. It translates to CASSLGTPELYF.

CDR3 in DNA: TGCGCCAGCAGCTTCACAGAGGGCTTGGAGCAGTACTTC. Protein sequence: CASSFTEGLEQYF. The chain uses TRBV5-1 and TRBJ2-7; weak D call: TRBD2 (5 bases). The V end was cut by 2 bases, the J end by 7 bases, with 13 bases between. The CDR3 is made up of 13 amino acids. CDR1 SGHRS and CDR2 YFSETQ come from the germline V gene.

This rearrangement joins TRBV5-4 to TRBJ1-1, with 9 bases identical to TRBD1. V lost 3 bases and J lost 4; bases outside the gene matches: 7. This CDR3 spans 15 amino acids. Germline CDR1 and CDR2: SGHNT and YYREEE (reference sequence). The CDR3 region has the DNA TGTGCCAGCAGCTGGGGACAGGGCGGAAGCACTGAAGCTTTCTTT. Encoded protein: CASSWGQGGSTEAFF.

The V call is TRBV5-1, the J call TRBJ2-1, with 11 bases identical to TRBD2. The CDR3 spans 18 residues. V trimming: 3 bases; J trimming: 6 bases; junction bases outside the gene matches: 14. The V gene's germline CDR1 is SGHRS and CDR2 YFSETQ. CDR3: CASSSMLLAGGPVNEQFF. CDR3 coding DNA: TGCGCCAGCAGCTCCATGCTGCTAGCGGGGGGCCCCGTCAATGAGCAGTTCTTC.

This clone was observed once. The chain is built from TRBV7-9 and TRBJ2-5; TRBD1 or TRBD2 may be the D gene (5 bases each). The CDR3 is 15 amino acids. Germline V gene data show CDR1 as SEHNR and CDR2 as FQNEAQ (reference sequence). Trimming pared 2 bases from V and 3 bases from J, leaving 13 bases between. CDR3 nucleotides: TGTGCCAGCAGCTTATTGGTGGGGGAGAAAGAGACCCAGTACTTC. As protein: CASSLLVGEKETQYF. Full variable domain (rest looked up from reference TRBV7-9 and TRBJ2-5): DTGVSQNPRHKITKRGQNVTFRCDPISEHNRLYWYRQTLGQGPEFLTYFQNEAQLEKSRLLSDRFSAERPKGSFSTLEIQRTEQGDSAMYLCASSLLVGEKETQYFGPGTRLLVL.

CDR3 sequence (DNA): TGTGCCAGCAGCTTATTCGCAGGGGGCGCGTCTGGAAACACCATATATTTT. This encodes CASSLFAGGASGNTIYF. The chain couples TRBV7-9 to TRBJ1-3, with 8 bases aligning to TRBD1. The V gene end was trimmed by 2 bases and the J gene end by 1 base; junction bases not matched to a gene: 7. This CDR3 comprises 17 residues. Germline CDR1 is SEHNR and CDR2 is FQNEAQ (reference sequence).